This TCR beta chain was sequenced in a study of PD-1 blockade in classical Hodgkin lymphoma (TCRdb year 2020). With respect to the entire study: Nivolumab dosing was 3 mg/kg intravenously every 2 weeks, continuing until either disease progression or unacceptable toxicity. A peripheral blood immune signature of response to PD-1 blockade in classical Hodgkin lymphoma was defined using TCR beta sequencing and CyTOF. What the study reported, not specific to this receptor: Only a single clinical trial cohort was studied, and what caused the repertoire differences, possibly disease activity or prior therapy, remained undefined. Baseline diversity similar to that of newly diagnosed patients was observed in trial patients achieving complete response, whereas significantly lower diversity was observed in partial responders and progressors. Baseline TCR diversity was reported as lower in newly diagnosed patients than in healthy donors, and lower still in relapsed/refractory patients. CD4+ but not CD8+ TCR diversity rose significantly by C4D1 (p=0.0027 vs p=0.16), most apparent in complete responders (p=0.02). Patients starting nivolumab less than 1 year after ASCT had lower diversity and were excluded from later analyses to avoid confounding by immune reconstitution.

From the cysteine up to the phenylalanine, the CDR3 has a length of 14 residues. Solely the CDR3 DNA is kept, with 42 bases framed from the first base. The germline V gene (reference sequence) sets CDR1 to SGHNT and CDR2 to YYREEE. The trim is 4 bases for V and 8 bases for J, with a gap of 16 bases between the germline ends. Genomic DNA was extracted with the Qiagen DNeasy kit from unsorted PBMCs and from negatively selected CD4+ and CD8+ fractions. TCR beta CDR3 regions were subjected to amplification by immunoSEQ multiplex PCR with primers that anneal to V and J segments. A synthetic immune receptor repertoire was used to minimize amplification bias, and any residual bias was removed computationally once sequencing was done. The paper's processing steps were these. Repertoire diversity was quantified as the Shannon entropy index using custom Python scripts. Unsorted, CD4+ and CD8+ repertoires were analyzed separately, except in combined analyses where CD4+ and CD8+ sequences were merged in silico. A clone counted as expanded when the clone's frequency after treatment rose at least 2-fold relative to C1D1, and clones undetected at baseline were given a pseudocount of 0.5. Singleton clones were defined as clones with 0 or 1 copy at C1D1, and non-singleton clones were defined as clones with 2 or more copies. Clones expanded in unsorted samples were labelled as CD4+, CD8+ or unknown by matching protein sequences in sorted samples from the same patient. Wilcoxon tests on paired samples were used to test diversity changes from C1D1 to C4D1. Drawn from immuneACCESS, this table holds only the in-frame rearrangements with V and J called that TCRdb kept. Clones are partly lost; checked studies trace under half to an unresolved V gene and leave the rest unexplained. That table supplies the V and J calls and clone size; D and trimming were determined from the DNA. Recorded for this sample are nearly 55,000 clones; 81% of them occurred a single time. Under 20% of the sample comes from the top ten.

Of note for this clone: Its antigen has not been determined. The input lacks base qualities; no much larger clone sits a single base away.

Explained via the paper, the time point label denotes: cycle 1 day 1 (C1D1), immediately before nivolumab initiation. Relapse after autologous stem cell transplantation had occurred in all trial patients, and cohorts A, B and C were distinguished by prior brentuximab vedotin exposure. A total of under 70 patients with relapsed/refractory classical Hodgkin lymphoma made up the trial cohort, and each patient's best overall response was complete response, partial response or progressive disease. Single-agent nivolumab was administered to trial patients in the multi-cohort phase II CheckMate 205 trial. An independent review committee assessed best overall response by applying the 2007 International Working Group response criteria. Trial PBMCs were collected just before the start of nivolumab (C1D1) and during therapy at cycle 2 day 1 and cycle 4 day 1. After peripheral blood was drawn into 8 mL Vacutainer Cell Preparation Tubes, PBMCs were isolated by centrifugation and then cryopreserved.

The sequencing used peripheral blood mononuclear cells (PBMCs), collected at baseline. The sequence derives from a human donor with classical Hodgkin lymphoma. The V and J genes are TRBV5-4 and TRBJ1-3, with TRBD1 tentatively as D gene (6 bases match). CDR3 reads: CASSAGARSDTIYF. The nucleotides are TGTGCCAGCAGCGCGGGGGCAAGGTCGGACACCATATATTTT. Reference TRBV5-4 and TRBJ1-3 genes cover what lies past the CDR3, so the full variable domain is ETGVTQSPTHLIKTRGQQVTLRCSSQSGHNTVSWYQQALGQGPQFIFQYYREEENGRGNFPPRFSGLQFPNYSSELNVNALELDDSALYLCASSAGARSDTIYFGEGSWLTVV.